A selection of T cell receptor beta chains follows, all from one sample in a study of T cell responses to AZD1222 COVID-19 vaccine. Data came from immunoSEQ multiplex PCR; TCRdb stores just in-frame clones and leaves some out. Among 200,000 or so clones, under 95% were seen once, and the ten largest hold more than 0.75%. This material consisted of peripheral blood, taken on day 0 of AZD1222 vaccination. The receptors here all came from an adult in good health. Each CDR3 is given with its conserved first and last residue. A D gene is named only where the DNA matches it firmly. The size of a clone is reported for some rows only, either as once, few or many, or as a class for expanded clones.

>TRBV27|13|TRBD1|-|TRBJ2-7
CASTGQGAGEQYF
TGTGCCAGCACAGGACAGGGGGCCGGCGAGCAGTACTTC
>TRBV7-9|13|-|-|TRBJ2-5
CASSSRPWETQYF
TGTGCCAGCAGCTCCCGCCCTTGGGAGACCCAGTACTTC
>TRBV3-1/TRBV3-2|12|-|-|TRBJ2-7
CASSQVGREQYF
TGTGCCAGCAGCCAAGTAGGGCGGGAGCAGTACTTC
>TRBV11-3|15|-|-|TRBJ1-1
CASSPSPTENTEAFF
TGTGCCAGCAGCCCCTCGCCCACAGAGAACACTGAAGCTTTCTTT
>TRBV18|13|-|-|TRBJ2-1
CASSPRVTNEQFF
TGTGCCAGCTCACCGAGGGTAACCAATGAGCAGTTCTTC
>TRBV3-1/TRBV3-2|13|-|-|TRBJ1-2
CASSQLQGYGYTF
TGTGCCAGCAGCCAATTACAGGGCTATGGCTACACCTTC
>TRBV3-1/TRBV3-2|18|TRBD1|-|TRBJ1-4
CASSTTGYKAVGNEKLFF
TGTGCCAGCAGCACGACAGGGTATAAGGCCGTGGGAAATGAAAAACTGTTTTTT
>TRBV3-1/TRBV3-2|15|-|-|TRBJ2-3
CASSQLAISPDTQYF
TGTGCCAGCAGCCAGCTAGCGATTAGTCCAGATACGCAGTATTTT
>TRBV6-2/TRBV6-3|16|-|-|TRBJ2-7
CASSYLSTRGSYEQYF
TGTGCCAGCAGTTACTTATCGACAAGGGGTTCCTACGAGCAGTACTTC
>TRBV6-2/TRBV6-3|15|TRBD1|-|TRBJ1-1
CASSPRTGWNTEAFF
TGTGCCAGCAGTCCAAGGACAGGGTGGAACACTGAAGCTTTCTTT
>TRBV3-1/TRBV3-2|12|-|once|TRBJ2-3
CASSHYADTQYF
TGTGCCAGCAGCCATTATGCAGATACGCAGTATTTT
>TRBV27|15|TRBD1|-|TRBJ2-2
CASSLDGQANGELFF
TGTGCCAGCAGCTTAGACGGACAGGCTAACGGGGAGCTGTTTTTT
>TRBV15|16|TRBD1|-|TRBJ1-1
CATSRVGTGLDTEAFF
TGTGCCACCAGCAGAGTGGGGACAGGGTTAGATACTGAAGCTTTCTTT
>TRBV6-5|13|-|once|TRBJ2-3
CASIFRGTDTQYF
TGTGCCAGCATCTTCCGGGGTACAGATACGCAGTATTTT
>TRBV28|13|TRBD1|-|TRBJ2-7
CASSLLAGGEQYF
TGTGCCAGCAGTTTACTCGCAGGGGGCGAGCAGTACTTC
>TRBV9|15|-|-|TRBJ1-2
CASSTKGWGNYGYTF
TGTGCCAGCAGCACGAAGGGTTGGGGTAACTATGGCTACACCTTC
>TRBV3-1/TRBV3-2|14|TRBD1|-|TRBJ1-2
CASSQDWTGPGYTF
TGTGCCAGCAGCCAAGATTGGACAGGGCCTGGCTACACCTTC
>TRBV9|16|TRBD1|-|TRBJ1-1
CASSVVAGGMNTEAFF
TGTGCCAGCAGCGTAGTCGCAGGGGGGATGAACACTGAAGCTTTCTTT
>TRBV19|15|TRBD1|-|TRBJ2-1
CASSVTGTGANEQFF
TGTGCCAGTAGCGTAACCGGGACAGGGGCCAATGAGCAGTTCTTC
>TRBV29-1|13|TRBD1|-|TRBJ2-3
CSATGLSTDTQYF
TGCAGCGCGACAGGGCTTAGCACAGATACGCAGTATTTT
>TRBV5-6|12|-|-|TRBJ1-2
CASLDRHYGYTF
TGTGCCAGCCTTGACAGACACTATGGCTACACCTTC
>TRBV2|12|-|-|TRBJ2-7
CASSGDSHEQYF
TGTGCCAGCAGTGGGGACTCCCACGAGCAGTACTTC
>TRBV28|12|-|-|TRBJ1-5
CASRPSNQPQHF
TGTGCCAGCAGACCTAGCAATCAGCCCCAGCATTTT
>TRBV5-4|17|-|once|TRBJ2-1
CASSLGAGPSSYNEQFF
TGTGCCAGCAGCTTGGGTGCGGGGCCGAGCTCCTACAATGAGCAGTTCTTC
>TRBV3-1/TRBV3-2|14|-|-|TRBJ2-2
CASSPLGLTGELFF
TGTGCCAGCAGCCCGCTTGGGCTCACCGGGGAGCTGTTTTTT
>TRBV6-2/TRBV6-3|16|TRBD1|-|TRBJ1-2
CASSSAGSDRAYGYTF
TGTGCCAGCAGCTCCGCGGGCTCAGACAGGGCCTATGGCTACACCTTC
>TRBV2|13|-|-|TRBJ1-2
CASRPGTFDGYTF
TGTGCCAGCAGACCAGGGACATTTGATGGCTACACCTTC
>TRBV14|15|-|-|TRBJ2-5
CASSQGVGASKTQYF
TGTGCCAGCAGCCAAGGGGTTGGGGCGTCGAAGACCCAGTACTTC
>TRBV5-1|16|TRBD1|-|TRBJ1-1
CASSRGQAGEDTEAFF
TGCGCCAGCAGCCGGGGACAGGCCGGGGAGGACACTGAAGCTTTCTTT
>TRBV18|13|-|-|TRBJ1-1
CASSRDWNTEAFF
TGTGCCAGCTCCCGGGACTGGAACACTGAAGCTTTCTTT
>TRBV2|13|-|once|TRBJ2-5
CAILAPPSETQYF
TGTGCCATCCTAGCGCCCCCATCGGAGACCCAGTACTTC
>TRBV11-2|13|-|-|TRBJ2-7
CASSLPSSYEQYF
TGTGCCAGCAGCTTACCCTCCAGTTACGAGCAGTACTTC